The 3 T cell receptor beta chains listed next were all sequenced from one sample in a study of blood T cell repertoires in COVID-19 (dated by TCRdb to between 2020 and 2021). Libraries were built with the immunoSEQ multiplex PCR assay. The clones in this table, taken by TCRdb from immuneACCESS, are in-frame only. Not every clone is retained; where verified, under half of the shortfall comes from an unresolved V gene, and the cause of the rest is unknown. The sample table shows just under 150,000 clones, and approximately 87% are seen once. The ten largest clones take up approximately 35% of the sample. Sequencing was performed on peripheral blood. The receptors stem from a man aged 50-60 years who had recovered from COVID-19.

The V gene is TRBV5-1, the J gene TRBJ2-7; maybe TRBD2 (5 bases). Germline-derived CDR1 and CDR2 are SGHRS and YFSETQ. V dropped 2 bases and J dropped 7 bases, with 16 bases sitting between them. CDR3 size: 14 residues. This CDR3 reads CASSFESSSGEQYF. For the CDR3, the DNA is TGCGCCAGCAGCTTTGAGTCTAGCTCTGGAGAGCAGTACTTC.

The chain is built from TRBV2 and TRBJ2-2; TRBD1 matches at 11 bases. Germline V CDR1 and CDR2: SNHLY, FYNNEI. This CDR3 is 16 amino acids long. Germline trimming cut 3 bases from V and 1 base from J; bases unmatched to any gene: 1. CDR3 nucleotide sequence: TGTGCCAGCAGTGACGGGACAGGGGGGAACACCGGGGAGCTGTTTTTT. The encoded protein is CASSDGTGGNTGELFF.

This chain uses TRBV6-1 with TRBJ1-2, with D perhaps matching TRBD1 (6 bases). Germline V gene data show CDR1 as MNHNS and CDR2 as SASEGT. The CDR3 spans 12 residues. The V and J ends lost 5 bases and 6 bases respectively, with 10 bases between them. CDR3 DNA sequence: TGTGCCAGCAGTCCAGGGGCGGATGGCTACACCTTC. It yields the protein CASSPGADGYTF.